The present T cell receptor beta chain was sequenced within a study of T-cell memory formation after mild COVID-19. Study findings and constraints: CD4+ contracting clones were mainly CM and EM; CD8+ ones, EMRA.

TCRdb used MiXCR to reprocess the 5' RACE reads, holding one entry per CDR3 protein. The sample carries 350,000 or so distinct CDR3 sequences, roughly 19% recorded once. A note on this clonotype: Its antigen is as yet unknown.

CDR3 length: 12 amino acids. Trimming removed 11 bases from V and 8 bases from J, with 15 bases in between. CDR1 is SGHNT and CDR2 is YENEEA in the germline V gene. This clonotype was sampled from a man aged 18 to 29 who had mild COVID-19 (a few samples of this study predate the infection). Cell type and time point are not known. The sequencing sample was made of PBMCs or a T cell subset sorted from them (not recorded which). The chain uses TRBV11-3 and TRBJ1-4, with D uncertain. The DNA of the CDR3 is TGTGCCCACTTTAGGGAACGGGAAAAACTGTTTTTT. It encodes CAHFREREKLFF. Looking up the rest from reference TRBV11-3 and TRBJ1-4 gives the full variable domain: EAGVVQSPRYKIIEKKQPVAFWCNPISGHNTLYWYLQNLGQGPELLIRYENEEAVDDSQLPKDRFSAERLKGVDSTLKIQPAELGDSAVYLCAHFREREKLFFGSGTQLSVL.